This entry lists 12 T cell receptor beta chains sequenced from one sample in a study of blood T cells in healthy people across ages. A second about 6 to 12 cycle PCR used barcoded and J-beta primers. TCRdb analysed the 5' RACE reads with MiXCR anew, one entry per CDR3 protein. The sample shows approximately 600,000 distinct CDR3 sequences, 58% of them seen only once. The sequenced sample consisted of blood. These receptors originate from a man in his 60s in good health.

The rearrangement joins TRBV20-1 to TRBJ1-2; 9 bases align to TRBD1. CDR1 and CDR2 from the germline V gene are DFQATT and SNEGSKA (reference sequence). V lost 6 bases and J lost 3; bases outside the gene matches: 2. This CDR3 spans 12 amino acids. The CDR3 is CSAWDRDYGYTF. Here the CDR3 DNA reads TGCAGTGCCTGGGACAGGGACTATGGCTACACCTTC.

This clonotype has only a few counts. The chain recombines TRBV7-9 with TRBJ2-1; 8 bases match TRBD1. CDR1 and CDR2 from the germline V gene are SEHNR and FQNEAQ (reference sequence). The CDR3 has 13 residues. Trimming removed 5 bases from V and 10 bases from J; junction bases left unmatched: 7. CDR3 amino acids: CASSNPTGGEQFF. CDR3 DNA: TGTGCCAGCAGCAACCCCACAGGGGGGGAGCAGTTCTTC.

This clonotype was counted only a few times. CDR3 region: CASSHLVAGGFSNEQFF. The CDR3 DNA follows: TGCGCCAGCAGCCATCTCGTAGCGGGGGGGTTTTCTAATGAGCAGTTCTTC. This chain joins TRBV5-1 and TRBJ2-1, with TRBD2 identical over 11 bases. Germline lookup yields CDR1 SGHRS and CDR2 YFSETQ. The CDR3 consists of 17 residues. The junction had 13 bases not matched to a gene; V was cut back by 4 bases and J by 7 bases.

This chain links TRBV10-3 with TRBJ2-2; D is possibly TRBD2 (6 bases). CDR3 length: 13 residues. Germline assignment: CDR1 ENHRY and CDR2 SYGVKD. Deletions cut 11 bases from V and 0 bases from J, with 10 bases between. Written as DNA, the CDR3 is TGTGCCGCTGCGGGGCCGAACACCGGGGAGCTGTTTTTT. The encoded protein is CAAAGPNTGELFF.

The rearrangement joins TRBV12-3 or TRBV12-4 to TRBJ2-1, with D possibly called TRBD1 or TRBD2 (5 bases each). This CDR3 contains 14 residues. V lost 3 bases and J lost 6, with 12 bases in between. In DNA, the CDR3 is TGTGCCAGCAGTTTCGTAGGGACCGGCAATGAGCAGTTCTTC. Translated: CASSFVGTGNEQFF.

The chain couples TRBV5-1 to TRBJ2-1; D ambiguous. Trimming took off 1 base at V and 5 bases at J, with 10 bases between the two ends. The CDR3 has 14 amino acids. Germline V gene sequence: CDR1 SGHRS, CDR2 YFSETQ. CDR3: CASSLMVPDNEQFF. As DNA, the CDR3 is TGCGCCAGCAGCTTGATGGTCCCAGACAATGAGCAGTTCTTC.

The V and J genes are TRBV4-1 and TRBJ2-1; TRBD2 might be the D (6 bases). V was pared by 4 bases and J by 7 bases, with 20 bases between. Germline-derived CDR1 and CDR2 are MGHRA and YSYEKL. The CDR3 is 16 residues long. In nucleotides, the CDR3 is TGCGCCAGCAGCCCCTCGCGGGGTCGCTCGTCTAATGAGCAGTTCTTC. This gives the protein CASSPSRGRSSNEQFF.

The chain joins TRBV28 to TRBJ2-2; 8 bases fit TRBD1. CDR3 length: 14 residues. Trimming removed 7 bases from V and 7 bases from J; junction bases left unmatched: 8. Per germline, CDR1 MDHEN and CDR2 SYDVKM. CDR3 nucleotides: TGTGCCAGCATCGGGGGCAGGGGGCACGGGGAGCTGTTTTTT. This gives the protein CASIGGRGHGELFF.

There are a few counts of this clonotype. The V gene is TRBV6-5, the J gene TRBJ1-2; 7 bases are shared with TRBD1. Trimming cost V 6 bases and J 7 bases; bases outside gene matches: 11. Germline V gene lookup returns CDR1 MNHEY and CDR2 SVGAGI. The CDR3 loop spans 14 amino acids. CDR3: CASRPPTGYGGYTF. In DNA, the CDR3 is TGTGCCAGCAGACCACCGACAGGGTACGGTGGCTACACCTTC.

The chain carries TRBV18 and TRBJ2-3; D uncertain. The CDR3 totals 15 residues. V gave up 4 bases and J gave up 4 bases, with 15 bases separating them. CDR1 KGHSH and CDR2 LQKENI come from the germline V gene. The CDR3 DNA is TGTGCCAGCTCACAGACTCGGGCAAGCCCAGATACGCAGTATTTT. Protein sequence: CASSQTRASPDTQYF.

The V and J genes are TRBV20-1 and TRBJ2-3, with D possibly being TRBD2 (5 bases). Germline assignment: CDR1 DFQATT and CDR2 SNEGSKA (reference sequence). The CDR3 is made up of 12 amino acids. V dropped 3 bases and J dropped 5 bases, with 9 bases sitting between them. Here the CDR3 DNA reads TGCAGTGCTAGTCCGGGATTAGATACGCAGTATTTT. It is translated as CSASPGLDTQYF.

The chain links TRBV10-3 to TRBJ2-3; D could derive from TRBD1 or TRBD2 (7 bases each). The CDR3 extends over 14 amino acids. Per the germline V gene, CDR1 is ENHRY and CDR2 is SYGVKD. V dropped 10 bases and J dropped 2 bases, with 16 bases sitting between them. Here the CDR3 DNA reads TGTGCCAACGGGGAGGGGGCCCTCACAGATACGCAGTATTTT. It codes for CANGEGALTDTQYF.